This entry concerns a single T cell receptor beta chain. The junction and the germline gene differ at one end; a read error may be behind it. Use of 60 Vbeta and 13 Jbeta primers characterized the PCR. Only in-frame clones appear in the TCRdb table, and some are missing; sequencing was by immunoSEQ multiplex PCR. This sample has 90,000 to 130,000 clones, with 86% found just once. The sample originates from a study of cytomegalovirus exposure and HLA in healthy donors. Looked up from germline, CDR1 is MNHNS and CDR2 is SASEGT. This CDR3 contains 11 residues. Material: PBMCs. The chain combines TRBV6-1 with TRBJ1-1; no definite D call. The clonotype comes from a man between 40 and 49 years old in good health and CMV-seronegative. CDR3 sequence reads: CASTETGEAFF. As DNA, the CDR3 is TGTGCCAGCACTGAAACCGGGGAAGCTTTCTTT.